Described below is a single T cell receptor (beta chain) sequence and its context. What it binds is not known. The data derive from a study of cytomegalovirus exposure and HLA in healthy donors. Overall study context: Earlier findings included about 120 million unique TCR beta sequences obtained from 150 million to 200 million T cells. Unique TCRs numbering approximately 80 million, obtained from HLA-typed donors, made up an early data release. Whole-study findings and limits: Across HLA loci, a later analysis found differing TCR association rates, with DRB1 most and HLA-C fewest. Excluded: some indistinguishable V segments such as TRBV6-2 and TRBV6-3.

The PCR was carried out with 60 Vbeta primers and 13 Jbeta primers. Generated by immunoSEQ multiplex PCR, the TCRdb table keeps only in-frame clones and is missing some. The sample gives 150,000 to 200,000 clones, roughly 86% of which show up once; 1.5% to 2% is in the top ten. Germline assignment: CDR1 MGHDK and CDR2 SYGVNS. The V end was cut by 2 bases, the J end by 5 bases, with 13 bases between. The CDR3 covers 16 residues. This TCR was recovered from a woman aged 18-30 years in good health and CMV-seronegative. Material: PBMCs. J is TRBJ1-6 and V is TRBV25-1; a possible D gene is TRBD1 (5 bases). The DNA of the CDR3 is TGTGCCAGCAGTGAAGCAGGGAGGCGTAATAATTCACCCCTCCACTTT. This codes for CASSEAGRRNNSPLHF.